This T cell receptor (beta chain) is drawn from a study of PD-1 blockade in classical Hodgkin lymphoma. Study results and limitations: Reports indicated that newly diagnosed patients had lower baseline TCR diversity than healthy donors did.

As to time point: cycle 4 day 1 (C4D1), after 6 weeks of nivolumab. Each patient experienced a relapse that followed autologous stem cell transplantation, and brentuximab vedotin exposure varied. The study purified CD4+ T cells from thawed PBMCs using magnetic negative selection. This CDR3 is built from 14 residues. Germline assignment: CDR1 MGHDK and CDR2 SYGVNS. V was trimmed by 6 bases and J by 4 bases, leaving 15 bases between them. As for this clone: Its antigen is unidentified.

TCRdb keeps only in-frame clones here, not all; method: immunoSEQ multiplex PCR. The sample lists 34,000 or so clones; 90% to 95% were seen once. The material sequenced was CD4+ T cells from blood, taken before the fourth cycle of nivolumab. This TCR derives from a human donor with classical Hodgkin lymphoma. The V gene is TRBV25-1, the J gene TRBJ1-2; no definite D call. CDR3 coding DNA: TGTGCCAGCAGAACGTGGATGGCGGGCTATGGCTACACCTTC. Protein: CASRTWMAGYGYTF.